One sample yielded the 6 T cell receptor beta chains listed below, sequenced in a study of CD8 T cells in ankylosing spondylitis. TCRdb used MiXCR to reprocess the 5' RACE reads, holding one entry per CDR3 protein. The sample holds about 240,000 distinct CDR3 sequences; approximately 9% are singletons and the top ten take 6.8%. What was sequenced was blood, either unsorted or a sorted T cell fraction (not recorded which). All receptors come from a male donor with ankylosing spondylitis or in good health (not recorded which).

This clonotype was counted at least ten times. CDR3 loop: CASRPQTGGDYGYTF. DNA of the CDR3: TGTGCCAGCAGGCCTCAGACAGGGGGCGACTATGGCTACACCTTC. The chain links TRBV12-3 or TRBV12-4 to TRBJ1-2; 10 nucleotides line up with TRBD1. The CDR3 extends over 15 amino acids. Trimming at V came to 6 bases and at J to 3 bases, leaving 7 bases not matched to a gene.

This clonotype has ten or more counts. This sequence joins TRBV5-5 and TRBJ2-7; TRBD1 agrees at 9 bases. Trimming cost V 4 bases and J 6 bases; bases outside gene matches: 11. Germline loops: CDR1 SGHKS, CDR2 YYEKEE (reference sequence). The CDR3 has 15 residues. CDR3 loop: CASSVQGTGSREQYF. The CDR3 nucleotides are TGTGCCAGCAGCGTGCAGGGGACAGGGAGCCGCGAGCAGTACTTC.

Ten or more counts support this clonotype. The rearrangement uses TRBV5-5 and TRBJ2-6; D is unresolved. Germline V gene lookup returns CDR1 SGHKS and CDR2 YYEKEE (reference sequence). V was clipped by 4 bases and J by 0 bases, with 8 bases between them. The CDR3 is 15 residues long. CDR3 residues: CASSMGHSGANVLTF. The CDR3 DNA sequence: TGTGCCAGCAGCATGGGCCACTCTGGGGCCAACGTCCTGACTTTC.

This clonotype was counted at least ten times. This chain uses TRBV20-1 with TRBJ2-5; 9 bases agree with TRBD2. Germline V gives CDR1 DFQATT, CDR2 SNEGSKA (reference sequence). This CDR3 has 14 residues. J gave up 4 bases and V 3 bases, and 6 bases lay outside the gene matches. CDR3 region: CSARTWTSVETQYF. The CDR3 DNA reads as TGCAGTGCTAGGACTTGGACTAGCGTAGAGACCCAGTACTTC.

This clonotype was found many times. The rearrangement links TRBV5-6 to TRBJ1-1, with 7 bases aligning to TRBD1. CDR1 and CDR2 (germline): SGHDT, YYEEEE. The CDR3 extends over 16 amino acids. V shed 3 bases and J 1 base; nucleotides not matched to a gene: 9. This chain's CDR3 is CASSSPSTGSNTEAFF. In DNA form, the CDR3 reads TGTGCCAGCAGCTCGCCTTCGACAGGGTCGAACACTGAAGCTTTCTTT. The variable domain in full, completed from reference TRBV5-6 and TRBJ1-1, reads DAGVTQSPTHLIKTRGQQVTLRCSPKSGHDTVSWYQQALGQGPQFIFQYYEEEERQRGNFPDRFSGHQFPNYSSELNVNALLLGDSALYLCASSSPSTGSNTEAFFGQGTRLTVV.

J is TRBJ1-1 and V is TRBV20-1; D is ambiguous. The CDR3 sequence is 14 residues long. The germline V and J ends were trimmed by 5 bases and 1 base, with 14 bases remaining between them. Per the germline V gene, CDR1 is DFQATT and CDR2 is SNEGSKA (reference sequence). The CDR3 reads CSAALGRGNTEAFF. In DNA form, the CDR3 reads TGCAGTGCTGCCCTCGGACGGGGGAACACTGAAGCTTTCTTT.